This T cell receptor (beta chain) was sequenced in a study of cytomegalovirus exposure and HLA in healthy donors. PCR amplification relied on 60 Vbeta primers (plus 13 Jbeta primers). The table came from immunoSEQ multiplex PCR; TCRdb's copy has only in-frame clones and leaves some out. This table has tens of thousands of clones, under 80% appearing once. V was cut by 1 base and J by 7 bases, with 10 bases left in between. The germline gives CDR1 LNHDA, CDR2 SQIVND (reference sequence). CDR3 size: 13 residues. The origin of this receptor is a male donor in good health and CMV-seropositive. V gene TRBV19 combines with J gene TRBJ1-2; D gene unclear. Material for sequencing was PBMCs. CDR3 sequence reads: CASSIGRVGGYTF. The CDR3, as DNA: TGTGCCAGTAGTATAGGTCGAGTCGGTGGCTACACCTTC.